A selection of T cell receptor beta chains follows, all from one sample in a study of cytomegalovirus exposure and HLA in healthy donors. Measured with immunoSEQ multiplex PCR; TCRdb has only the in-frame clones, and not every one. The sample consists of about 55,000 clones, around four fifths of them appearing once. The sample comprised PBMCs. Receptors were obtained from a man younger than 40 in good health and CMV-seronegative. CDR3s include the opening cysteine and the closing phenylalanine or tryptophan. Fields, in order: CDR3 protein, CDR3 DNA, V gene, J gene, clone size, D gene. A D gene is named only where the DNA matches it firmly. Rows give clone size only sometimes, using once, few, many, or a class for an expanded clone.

CDR3aa: CASGRSSYNSPLHF
CDR3nt: TGTGCCAGCGGAAGGAGCTCCTATAATTCACCCCTCCACTTT
v_gene: TRBV27
j_gene: TRBJ1-6
abundance: NA
d_gene: NA

CDR3aa: CASSEGQFYGYTF
CDR3nt: TGTGCCAGCAGTGAAGGACAGTTTTATGGCTACACCTTC
v_gene: TRBV2
j_gene: TRBJ1-2
abundance: NA
d_gene: NA

CDR3aa: CASSEPGQGKSEKLFF
CDR3nt: TGTGCCAGCAGTGAACCCGGCCAGGGTAAGAGTGAAAAACTGTTTTTT
v_gene: TRBV25-1
j_gene: TRBJ1-4
abundance: few
d_gene: NA

CDR3aa: CASSPRTGDGYTF
CDR3nt: TGTGCCAGCAGCCCTAGGACAGGGGATGGCTACACCTTC
v_gene: TRBV7-8
j_gene: TRBJ1-2
abundance: NA
d_gene: TRBD1

CDR3aa: CASSVRTGFEAFF
CDR3nt: TGTGCCAGCAGCGTCAGGACAGGGTTTGAAGCTTTCTTT
v_gene: TRBV11-2
j_gene: TRBJ1-1
abundance: few
d_gene: TRBD1

CDR3aa: CASSQARDRNNEQFF
CDR3nt: TGCGCCAGCAGCCAAGCGCGAGACAGAAACAATGAGCAGTTCTTC
v_gene: TRBV4-3
j_gene: TRBJ2-1
abundance: once
d_gene: NA

CDR3aa: CASSRDSYAYEQYF
CDR3nt: TGTGCCAGCAGCCGGGACTCCTACGCCTACGAGCAGTACTTC
v_gene: TRBV5-4
j_gene: TRBJ2-7
abundance: NA
d_gene: NA

CDR3aa: CASSKQGYEQYF
CDR3nt: TGTGCCAGCAGTAAACAGGGCTACGAGCAGTACTTC
v_gene: TRBV6-1
j_gene: TRBJ2-7
abundance: NA
d_gene: NA

CDR3aa: CASSLTGLAGYNEQFF
CDR3nt: TGTGCCAGCAGCTTAACGGGCCTAGCGGGTTACAATGAGCAGTTCTTC
v_gene: TRBV7-8
j_gene: TRBJ2-1
abundance: NA
d_gene: TRBD2

CDR3aa: CASSPGQSYGYTF
CDR3nt: TGTGCCAGCAGTCCCGGACAGTCCTATGGCTACACCTTC
v_gene: TRBV5-6
j_gene: TRBJ1-2
abundance: NA
d_gene: NA

CDR3aa: CASSFPGLAGVESYNEQFF
CDR3nt: TGTGCCAGCAGCTTTCCGGGACTAGCGGGAGTCGAGTCCTACAATGAGCAGTTCTTC
v_gene: TRBV7-2
j_gene: TRBJ2-1
abundance: few
d_gene: TRBD2

CDR3aa: CASSSLGHLNTEAFF
CDR3nt: TGCGCCAGCAGCTCGTTGGGACACCTGAACACTGAAGCTTTCTTT
v_gene: TRBV5-1
j_gene: TRBJ1-1
abundance: NA
d_gene: NA

CDR3aa: CASSLRQARVGNQPQHF
CDR3nt: TGTGCCAGCAGTCTCAGACAGGCTCGCGTTGGCAATCAGCCCCAGCATTTT
v_gene: TRBV2
j_gene: TRBJ1-5
abundance: NA
d_gene: NA

CDR3aa: CASSVGPAGGQNEQYF
CDR3nt: TGTGCCAGCAGCGTAGGACCAGCGGGGGGGCAAAACGAGCAGTACTTC
v_gene: TRBV9
j_gene: TRBJ2-7
abundance: NA
d_gene: TRBD2

CDR3aa: CASSSSGVGDEKLFF
CDR3nt: TGTGCCAGCAGTTCCTCAGGGGTTGGGGATGAAAAACTGTTTTTT
v_gene: TRBV6-5
j_gene: TRBJ1-4
abundance: NA
d_gene: NA

CDR3aa: CASSYGGGSYGYTF
CDR3nt: TGTGCCAGCAGTTACGGGGGAGGTTCTTATGGCTACACCTTC
v_gene: TRBV6-5
j_gene: TRBJ1-2
abundance: few
d_gene: NA

CDR3aa: CASSPGLWESKRNTEAFF
CDR3nt: TGTGCCAGCAGCCCGGGATTATGGGAGTCAAAGAGGAACACTGAAGCTTTCTTT
v_gene: TRBV11-2
j_gene: TRBJ1-1
abundance: NA
d_gene: NA

CDR3aa: CASSFWTGKGRDTEAFF
CDR3nt: TGTGCCAGTAGTTTTTGGACAGGGAAAGGGCGGGACACTGAAGCTTTCTTT
v_gene: TRBV19
j_gene: TRBJ1-1
abundance: NA
d_gene: TRBD1

CDR3aa: CASSPGQVRDEQFF
CDR3nt: TGTGCCAGCTCACCGGGACAGGTCCGCGATGAGCAGTTCTTC
v_gene: TRBV18
j_gene: TRBJ2-1
abundance: NA
d_gene: TRBD1

CDR3aa: CASSGTGGDQPQHF
CDR3nt: TGTGCCAGCAGTGGGACAGGGGGCGATCAGCCCCAGCATTTT
v_gene: TRBV2
j_gene: TRBJ1-5
abundance: NA
d_gene: TRBD1

CDR3aa: CASSPRTGPKYF
CDR3nt: TGTGCCAGCAGCCCTCGGACAGGCCCCAAGTACTTC
v_gene: TRBV7-8
j_gene: TRBJ2-5
abundance: few
d_gene: TRBD1

CDR3aa: CASSLPRGQGRLYEQYF
CDR3nt: TGTGCCAGCAGTTTACCCCGTGGACAGGGGAGGCTATACGAGCAGTACTTC
v_gene: TRBV28
j_gene: TRBJ2-7
abundance: few
d_gene: TRBD1

CDR3aa: CASSPSGAYEQYF
CDR3nt: TGTGCCAGTAGTCCGTCCGGGGCCTACGAGCAGTACTTC
v_gene: TRBV19
j_gene: TRBJ2-7
abundance: NA
d_gene: NA

CDR3aa: CASSPLNSYYNEQFF
CDR3nt: TGTGCCAGCAGCCCTCTGAACAGCTACTACAATGAGCAGTTCTTC
v_gene: TRBV11-3
j_gene: TRBJ2-1
abundance: NA
d_gene: NA

CDR3aa: CASSAGSGRAETQYF
CDR3nt: TGTGCCAGCAGTGCCGGTAGCGGGAGAGCAGAGACCCAGTACTTC
v_gene: TRBV2
j_gene: TRBJ2-5
abundance: NA
d_gene: TRBD2

CDR3aa: CASEVGGGGYGYTF
CDR3nt: TGTGCCAGTGAGGTCGGGGGGGGCGGTTATGGCTACACCTTC
v_gene: TRBV25-1
j_gene: TRBJ1-2
abundance: NA
d_gene: NA

CDR3aa: CASSLYRQGTLNYGYTF
CDR3nt: TGTGCCAGCAGCTTATACCGACAGGGTACCCTTAACTATGGCTACACCTTC
v_gene: TRBV5-6
j_gene: TRBJ1-2
abundance: NA
d_gene: TRBD1

CDR3aa: CASSQEQDTEVREYGYTF
CDR3nt: TGCGCCAGCAGCCAAGAGCAGGACACCGAGGTTCGAGAGTATGGCTACACCTTC
v_gene: TRBV4-1
j_gene: TRBJ1-2
abundance: NA
d_gene: NA